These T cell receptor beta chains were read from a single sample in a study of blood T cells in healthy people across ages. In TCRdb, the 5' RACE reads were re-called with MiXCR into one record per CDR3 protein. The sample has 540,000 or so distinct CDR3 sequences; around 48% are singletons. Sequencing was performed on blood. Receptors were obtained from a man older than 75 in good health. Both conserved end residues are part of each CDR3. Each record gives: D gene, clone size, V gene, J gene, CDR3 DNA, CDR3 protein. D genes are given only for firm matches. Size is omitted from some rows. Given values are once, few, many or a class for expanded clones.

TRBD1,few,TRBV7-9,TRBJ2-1,TGTGCCAGCAGCTTAGCCGCCGGGACAGGGACCTACAATGAGCAGTTCTTC,CASSLAAGTGTYNEQFF
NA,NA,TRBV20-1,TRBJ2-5,TGCAGGCCACTAGCCAGCAATGAGCAGTACTTC,CRPLASNEQYF
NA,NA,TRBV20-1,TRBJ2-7,TGCAGTGCTAGAGTGGGTCGAGCGAACGAGCAGTACTTC,CSARVGRANEQYF
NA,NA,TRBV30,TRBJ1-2,TGTGCCTGGAGTCGATCGGGGGTTCTCTATGGCTACACCTTC,CAWSRSGVLYGYTF
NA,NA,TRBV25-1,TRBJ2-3,TGTGCCAGCAGTGTGCGTCTAGCTCGGGCAGATACGCAGTATTTT,CASSVRLARADTQYF
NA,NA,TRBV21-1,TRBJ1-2,TGTGCCAGCAGCAAAGTTACAGGGCTGTATGGCTACACCTTC,CASSKVTGLYGYTF
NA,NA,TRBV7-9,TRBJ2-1,TGTGCCAGCAGCTTTGGGGGGCTGTACAATGAGCAGTTCTTC,CASSFGGLYNEQFF
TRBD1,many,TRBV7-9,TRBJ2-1,TGTGCCAGCAGCCCCGGGACAGGGGGCTGGGCAGCAGTCTCCTACAATGAGCAGTTCTTC,CASSPGTGGWAAVSYNEQFF
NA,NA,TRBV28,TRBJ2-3,TGTGCCAGCAGTCGTACAGGGTATCGAACAGATACGCAGTATTTT,CASSRTGYRTDTQYF
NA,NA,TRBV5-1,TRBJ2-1,TGCGCCAGCAGCTGGGTCCAGGGAAGTGAGCAGTTCTTC,CASSWVQGSEQFF
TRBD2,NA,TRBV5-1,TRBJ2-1,TGCGCCAGCAGCCTTACCCTAGCGGGGTCCTACAATGAGCGGTTCTTC,CASSLTLAGSYNERFF
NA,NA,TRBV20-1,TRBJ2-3,TGCAGTGCCGGCGGACTGCTCCCAGATACGCAGTATTTT,CSAGGLLPDTQYF
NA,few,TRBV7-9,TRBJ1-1,TGTGCCAGCAGCTTCCCCTTTGACACTGAAGCTTTCTTT,CASSFPFDTEAFF
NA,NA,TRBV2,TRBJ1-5,TGTGCCAGCAGTGAAAACCGCCCTAGCAATCAGCCCCAGCATTTT,CASSENRPSNQPQHF
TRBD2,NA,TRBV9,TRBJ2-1,TGTGCCGGCAGCGTCGGCGGGAGGCAGTACAATGAGCAGTTCTTC,CAGSVGGRQYNEQFF
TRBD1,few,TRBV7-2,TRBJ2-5,TGTGCCAGCAGTTCGGGACAGGGCCAGCGAGAGACCCAGTACTTC,CASSSGQGQRETQYF
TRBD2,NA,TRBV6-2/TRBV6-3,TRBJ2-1,TGTGCCAGCAGTTACCAAGGGACTAGCGGGAGTGCTGAGCAGTTCTTC,CASSYQGTSGSAEQFF
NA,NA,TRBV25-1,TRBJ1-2,TGTGCCAGCAGTGAAGGGGGGCAGGCAAGATTCAGGGGCTACACCTTC,CASSEGGQARFRGYTF
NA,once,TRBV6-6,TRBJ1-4,TGTGCCAGCAGTTACATTGAAAAACTGTTTTTT,CASSYIEKLFF
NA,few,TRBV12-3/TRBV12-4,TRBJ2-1,TGTGCCAGCAGTCCCTTAGGAACCGGGACTGCCAGGGGCTCCTACAATGAGCAGTTCTTC,CASSPLGTGTARGSYNEQFF
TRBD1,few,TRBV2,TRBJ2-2,TGTGCCAGCCGGGACAGGGCGAACACCGGGGAGCTGTTTTTT,CASRDRANTGELFF
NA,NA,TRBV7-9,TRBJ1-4,TGTGCCAGCAGCTTGGCAGCGATTAATGAAAAACTGTTTTTT,CASSLAAINEKLFF
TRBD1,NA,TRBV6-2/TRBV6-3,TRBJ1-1,TGTGCCAGCAGTTCGAAACTCGCAACAGGGGTTGACACTGAAGCTTTCTTT,CASSSKLATGVDTEAFF
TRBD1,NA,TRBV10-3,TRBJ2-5,TGTGCCGCCAGAACAGGGGGCAATGAGCAGTACTTC,CAARTGGNEQYF
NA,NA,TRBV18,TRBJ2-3,TGTGCCAGCTCACCAATCAAAGGCCCAGATACGCAGTATTTT,CASSPIKGPDTQYF
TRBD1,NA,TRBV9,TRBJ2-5,TGTGCCAGCAGCGTAGGCACAGGGGCTATCCAAGAGACCCAGTACTTC,CASSVGTGAIQETQYF
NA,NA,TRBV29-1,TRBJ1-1,TGCAGCGTCCTATCTAGGGCAGGGCGATACACTGAAGCTTTCTTT,CSVLSRAGRYTEAFF
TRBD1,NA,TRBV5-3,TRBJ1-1,TGTGCCAGAAGCTCCGGGGGACAGGGAGAGATTCCTGAAGCTTTCTTT,CARSSGGQGEIPEAFF
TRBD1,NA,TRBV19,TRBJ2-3,TGTGCCAGTAGTAAGACAGGGGAGGAAGATACGCAGTATTTT,CASSKTGEEDTQYF
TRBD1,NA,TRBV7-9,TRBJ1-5,TGTGCCAGCAGCCAGACAGGGAATCAGCCCCAGCATTTT,CASSQTGNQPQHF
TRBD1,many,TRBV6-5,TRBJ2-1,TGTGCCAGCAGTTACTCGACGGGACAGGGGAAGAGAAGCTCCTACAATGAGCAGTTCTTC,CASSYSTGQGKRSSYNEQFF
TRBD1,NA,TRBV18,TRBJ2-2,TGTGCCAGCTCATCGGACAGGGATCGTCCCGGGGAGCTGTTTTTT,CASSSDRDRPGELFF
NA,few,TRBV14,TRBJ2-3,TGTGCCAGCAGACGGGGCGGACGCGATACGCAGTATTTT,CASRRGGRDTQYF
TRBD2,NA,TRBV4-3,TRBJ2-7,TGCGCCAGCAGCCAAGCGCGGGTAGCGGGACGGAATGAGCAGTACTTC,CASSQARVAGRNEQYF